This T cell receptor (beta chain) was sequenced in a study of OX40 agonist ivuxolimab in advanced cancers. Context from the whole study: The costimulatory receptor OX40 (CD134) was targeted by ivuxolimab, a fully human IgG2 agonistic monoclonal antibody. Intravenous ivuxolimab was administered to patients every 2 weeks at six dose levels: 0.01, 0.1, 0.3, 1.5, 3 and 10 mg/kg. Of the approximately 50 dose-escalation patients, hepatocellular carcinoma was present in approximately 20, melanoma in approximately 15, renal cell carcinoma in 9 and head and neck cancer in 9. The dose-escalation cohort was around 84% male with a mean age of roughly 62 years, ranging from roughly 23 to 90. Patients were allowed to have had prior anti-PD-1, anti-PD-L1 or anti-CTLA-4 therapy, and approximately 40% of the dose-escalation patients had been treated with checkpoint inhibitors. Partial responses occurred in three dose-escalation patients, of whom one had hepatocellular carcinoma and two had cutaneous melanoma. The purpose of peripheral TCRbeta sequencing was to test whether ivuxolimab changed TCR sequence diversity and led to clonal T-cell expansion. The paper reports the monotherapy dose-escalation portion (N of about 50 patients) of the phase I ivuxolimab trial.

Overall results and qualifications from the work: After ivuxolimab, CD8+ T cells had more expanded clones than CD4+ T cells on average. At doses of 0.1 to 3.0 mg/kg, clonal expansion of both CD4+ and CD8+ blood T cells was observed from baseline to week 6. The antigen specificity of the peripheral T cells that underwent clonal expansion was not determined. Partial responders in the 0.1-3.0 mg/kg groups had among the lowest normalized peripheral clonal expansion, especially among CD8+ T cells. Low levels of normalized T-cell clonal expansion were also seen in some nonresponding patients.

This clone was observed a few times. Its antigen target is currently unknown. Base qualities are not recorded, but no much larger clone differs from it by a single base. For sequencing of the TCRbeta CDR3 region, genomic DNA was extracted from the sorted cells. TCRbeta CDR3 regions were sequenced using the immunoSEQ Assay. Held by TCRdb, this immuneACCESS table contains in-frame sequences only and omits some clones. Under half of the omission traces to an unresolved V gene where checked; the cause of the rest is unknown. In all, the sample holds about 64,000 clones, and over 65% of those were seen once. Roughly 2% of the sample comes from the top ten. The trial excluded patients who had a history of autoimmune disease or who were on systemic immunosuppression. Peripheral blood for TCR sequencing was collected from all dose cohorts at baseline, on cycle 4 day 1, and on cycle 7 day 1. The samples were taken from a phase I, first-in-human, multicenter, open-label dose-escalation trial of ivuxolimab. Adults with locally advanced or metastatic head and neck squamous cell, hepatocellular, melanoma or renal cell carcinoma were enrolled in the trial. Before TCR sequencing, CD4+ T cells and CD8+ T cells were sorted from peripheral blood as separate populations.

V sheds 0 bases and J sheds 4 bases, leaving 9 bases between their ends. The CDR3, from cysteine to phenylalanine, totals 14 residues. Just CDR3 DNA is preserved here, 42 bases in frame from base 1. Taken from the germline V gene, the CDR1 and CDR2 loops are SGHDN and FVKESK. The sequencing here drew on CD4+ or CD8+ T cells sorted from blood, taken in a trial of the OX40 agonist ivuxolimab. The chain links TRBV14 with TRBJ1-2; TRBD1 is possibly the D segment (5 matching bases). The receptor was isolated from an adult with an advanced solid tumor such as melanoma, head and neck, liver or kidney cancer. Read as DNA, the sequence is TGTGCCAGCAGCCAAGATAGGGGCAGCTATGGCTACACCTTC. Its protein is CASSQDRGSYGYTF.